This T cell receptor (beta chain) was identified in a study of blood T cell repertoires in COVID-19. Background on the study: The origin of the acute and convalescent COVID-19 samples was the United States, Italy and Spain. From T cells, B-cell-depleted T cells, or PBMCs came the material, which was cDNA or gDNA.

Original analysis: Nucleated cell counts were estimated from reference gene primer amplification. Assay: immunoSEQ multiplex PCR; the TCRdb copy retains only in-frame clones and omits some. V, J and clone size are those of that table, while D and trimming were read from the DNA. The sample has about 100,000 clones, 80% to 95% seen once. The sequence came from a man in his forties or fifties with active COVID-19. Sample: peripheral blood.

The CDR3 sequence: CASSLVASGEYGYTF. The CDR3 region has the DNA TGTGCCAGCAGCTTGGTAGCTTCCGGGGAATATGGCTACACCTTC. V is TRBV5-6 and J is TRBJ1-2, with no clear D. Trimming took 0 bases from V and 5 from J, leaving 14 bases between them. Per the germline V gene, CDR1 is SGHDT and CDR2 is YYEEEE. The CDR3 runs to 15 residues.